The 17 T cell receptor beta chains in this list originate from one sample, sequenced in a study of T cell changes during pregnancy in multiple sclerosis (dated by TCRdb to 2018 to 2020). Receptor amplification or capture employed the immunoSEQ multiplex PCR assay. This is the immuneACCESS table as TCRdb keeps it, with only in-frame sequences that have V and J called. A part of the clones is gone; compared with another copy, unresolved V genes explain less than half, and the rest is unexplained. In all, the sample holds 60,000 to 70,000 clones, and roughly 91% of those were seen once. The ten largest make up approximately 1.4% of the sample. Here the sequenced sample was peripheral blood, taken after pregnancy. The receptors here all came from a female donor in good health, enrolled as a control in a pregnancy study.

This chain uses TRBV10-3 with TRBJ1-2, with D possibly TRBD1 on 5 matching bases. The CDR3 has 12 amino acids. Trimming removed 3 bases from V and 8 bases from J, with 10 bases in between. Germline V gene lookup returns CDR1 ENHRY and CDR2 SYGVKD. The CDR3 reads CAISDEQEGYTF. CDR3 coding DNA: TGTGCCATCAGTGATGAACAGGAGGGCTACACCTTC.

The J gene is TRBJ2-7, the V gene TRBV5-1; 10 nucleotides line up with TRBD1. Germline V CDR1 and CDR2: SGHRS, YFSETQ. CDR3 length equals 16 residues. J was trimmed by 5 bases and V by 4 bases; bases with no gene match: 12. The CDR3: CASSGDTGTGADEQYF. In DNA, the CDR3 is TGCGCCAGCAGCGGAGATACAGGGACAGGGGCCGACGAGCAGTACTTC.

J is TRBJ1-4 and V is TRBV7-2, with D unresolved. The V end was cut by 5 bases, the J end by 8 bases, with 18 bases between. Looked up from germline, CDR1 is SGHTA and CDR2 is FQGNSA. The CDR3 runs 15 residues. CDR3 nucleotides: TGTGCCAGCAGCACAGACGTGTTTTCGGGGGAAAAACTGTTTTTT. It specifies CASSTDVFSGEKLFF. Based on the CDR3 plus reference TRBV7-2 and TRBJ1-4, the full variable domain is GAGVSQSPSNKVTEKGKDVELRCDPISGHTALYWYRQSLGQGLEFLIYFQGNSAPDKSGLPSDRFSAERTGGSVSTLTIQRTQQEDSAVYLCASSTDVFSGEKLFFGSGTQLSVL.

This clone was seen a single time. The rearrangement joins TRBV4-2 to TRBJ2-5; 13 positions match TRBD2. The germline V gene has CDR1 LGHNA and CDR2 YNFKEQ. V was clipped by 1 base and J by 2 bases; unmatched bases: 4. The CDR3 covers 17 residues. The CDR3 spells CASSQGRLAGGQETQYF. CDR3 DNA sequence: TGTGCCAGCAGCCAAGGACGACTAGCGGGGGGACAAGAGACCCAGTACTTC.

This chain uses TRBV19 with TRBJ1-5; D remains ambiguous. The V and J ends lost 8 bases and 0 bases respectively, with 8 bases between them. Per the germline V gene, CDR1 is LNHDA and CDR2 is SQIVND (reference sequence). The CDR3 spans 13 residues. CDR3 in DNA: TGTGCCAGTGGTCCCGGTAGCAATCAGCCCCAGCATTTT. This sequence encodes CASGPGSNQPQHF. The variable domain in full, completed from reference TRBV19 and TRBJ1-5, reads DGGITQSPKYLFRKEGQNVTLSCEQNLNHDAMYWYRQDPGQGLRLIYYSQIVNDFQKGDIAEGYSVSREKKESFPLTVTSAQKNPTAFYLCASGPGSNQPQHFGDGTRLSIL.

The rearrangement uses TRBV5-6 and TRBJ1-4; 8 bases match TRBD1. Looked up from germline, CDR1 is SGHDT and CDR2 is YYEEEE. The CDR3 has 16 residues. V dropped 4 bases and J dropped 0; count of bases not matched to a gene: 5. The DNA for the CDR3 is TGTGCCAGCAGCCGGACAGGGCAATCAACTAATGAAAAACTGTTTTTT. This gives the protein CASSRTGQSTNEKLFF.

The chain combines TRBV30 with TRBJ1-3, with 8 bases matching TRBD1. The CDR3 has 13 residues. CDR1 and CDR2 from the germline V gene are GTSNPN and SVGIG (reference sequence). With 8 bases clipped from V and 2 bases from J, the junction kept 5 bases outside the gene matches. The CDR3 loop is CALDRGAGNTIYF. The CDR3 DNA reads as TGTGCCCTCGACAGGGGCGCTGGAAACACCATATATTTT.

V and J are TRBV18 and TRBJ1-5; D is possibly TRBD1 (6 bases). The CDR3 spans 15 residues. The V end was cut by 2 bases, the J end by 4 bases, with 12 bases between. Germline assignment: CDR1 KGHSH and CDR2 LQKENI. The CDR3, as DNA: TGTGCCAGCTCACCAGTGCGGACAGAGAATCAGCCCCAGCATTTT. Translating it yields CASSPVRTENQPQHF.

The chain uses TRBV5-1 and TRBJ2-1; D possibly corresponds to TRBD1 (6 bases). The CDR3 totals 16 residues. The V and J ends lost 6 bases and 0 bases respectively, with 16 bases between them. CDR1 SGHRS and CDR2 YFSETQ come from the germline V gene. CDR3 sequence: CASTFRGGSSYNEQFF. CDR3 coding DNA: TGCGCCAGCACCTTCAGGGGTGGAAGCTCCTACAATGAGCAGTTCTTC.

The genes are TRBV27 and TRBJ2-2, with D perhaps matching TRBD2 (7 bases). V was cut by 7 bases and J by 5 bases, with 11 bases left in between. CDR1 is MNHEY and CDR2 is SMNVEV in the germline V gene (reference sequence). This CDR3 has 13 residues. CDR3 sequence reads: CASIAGATGELFF. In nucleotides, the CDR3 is TGTGCCAGCATTGCGGGGGCGACCGGGGAGCTGTTTTTT.

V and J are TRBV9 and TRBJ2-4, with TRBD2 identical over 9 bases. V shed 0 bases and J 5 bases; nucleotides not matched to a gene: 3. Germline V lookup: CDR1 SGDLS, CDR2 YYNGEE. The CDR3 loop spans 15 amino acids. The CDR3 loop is CASSVGERGENIQYF. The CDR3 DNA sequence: TGTGCCAGCAGCGTAGGGGAGCGGGGGGAAAACATTCAGTACTTC.

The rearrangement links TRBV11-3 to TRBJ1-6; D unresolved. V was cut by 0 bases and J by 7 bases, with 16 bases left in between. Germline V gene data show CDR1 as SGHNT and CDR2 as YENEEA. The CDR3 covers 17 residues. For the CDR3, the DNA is TGTGCCAGCAGCTTAGATCCGATAGTTCTGCGGAATTCACCCCTCCACTTT. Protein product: CASSLDPIVLRNSPLHF.

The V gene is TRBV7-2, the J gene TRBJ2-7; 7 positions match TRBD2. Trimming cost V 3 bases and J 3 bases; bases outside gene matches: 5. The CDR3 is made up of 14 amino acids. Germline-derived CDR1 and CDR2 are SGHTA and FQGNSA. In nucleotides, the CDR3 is TGTGCCAGCAGCTTGTCCGGGACTAACTACGAGCAGTACTTC. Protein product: CASSLSGTNYEQYF.

CDR3 amino acids: CASSLYHIRVGTEAFF. The CDR3 DNA sequence: TGTGCCAGCAGCTTATATCACATACGGGTGGGTACTGAAGCTTTCTTT. The genes are TRBV7-2 and TRBJ1-1; D is unclear. Germline V lookup: CDR1 SGHTA, CDR2 FQGNSA. Trimming cost V 2 bases and J 5 bases, with 18 bases left between them. The CDR3 has 16 amino acids.

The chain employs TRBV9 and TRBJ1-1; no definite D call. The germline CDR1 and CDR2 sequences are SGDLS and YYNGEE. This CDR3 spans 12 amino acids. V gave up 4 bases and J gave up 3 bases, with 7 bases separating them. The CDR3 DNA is TGTGCCAGCAGCCCAGGCCACACTGAAGCTTTCTTT. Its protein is CASSPGHTEAFF.

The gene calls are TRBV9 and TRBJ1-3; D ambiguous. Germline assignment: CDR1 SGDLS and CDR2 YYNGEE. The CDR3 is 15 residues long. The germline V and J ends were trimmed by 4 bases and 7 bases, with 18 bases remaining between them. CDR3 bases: TGTGCCAGCAGCCCCGGGAACCGCGATAGGAACACCATATATTTT. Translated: CASSPGNRDRNTIYF. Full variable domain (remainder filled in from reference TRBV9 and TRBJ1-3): DSGVTQTPKHLITATGQRVTLRCSPRSGDLSVYWYQQSLDQGLQFLIQYYNGEERAKGNILERFSAQQFPDLHSELNLSSLELGDSALYFCASSPGNRDRNTIYFGEGSWLTVV.

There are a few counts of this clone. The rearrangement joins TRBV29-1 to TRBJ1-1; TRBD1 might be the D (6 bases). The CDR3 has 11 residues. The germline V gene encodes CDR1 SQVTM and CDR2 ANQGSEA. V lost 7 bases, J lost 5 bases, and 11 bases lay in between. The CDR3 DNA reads TGCAGCGGCCTCACAGGGACTGAAGCTTTCTTT. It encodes CSGLTGTEAFF.